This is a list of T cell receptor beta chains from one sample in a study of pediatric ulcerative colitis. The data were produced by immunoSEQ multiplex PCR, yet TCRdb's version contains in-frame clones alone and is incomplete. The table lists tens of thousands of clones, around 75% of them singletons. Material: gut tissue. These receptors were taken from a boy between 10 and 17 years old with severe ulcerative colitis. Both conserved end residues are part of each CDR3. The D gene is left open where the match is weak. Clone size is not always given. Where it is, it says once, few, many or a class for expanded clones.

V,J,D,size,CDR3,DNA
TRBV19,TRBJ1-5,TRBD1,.,CASSSEGQGARNQPQHF,TGTGCCAGTAGTAGCGAGGGACAGGGGGCTCGTAATCAGCCCCAGCATTTT
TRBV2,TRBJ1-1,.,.,CASSESGGTEAFF,TGTGCCAGCAGTGAATCTGGGGGCACTGAAGCTTTCTTT
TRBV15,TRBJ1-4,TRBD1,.,CATSREGDRTNEKLFF,TGTGCCACCAGCAGGGAAGGGGACAGAACTAATGAAAAACTGTTTTTT
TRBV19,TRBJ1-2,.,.,CASSGVESYGYTF,TGTGCCAGTAGCGGCGTCGAGAGCTATGGCTACACCTTC
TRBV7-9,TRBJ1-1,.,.,CASSLSGGAEAFF,TGTGCCAGCAGCTTAAGCGGGGGAGCCGAAGCTTTCTTT
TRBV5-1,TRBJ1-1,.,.,CASKRSPGGNTEAFF,TGCGCCAGTAAACGCAGCCCGGGAGGAAACACTGAAGCTTTCTTT
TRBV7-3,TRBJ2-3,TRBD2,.,CASSSGLADTDTQYF,TGTGCCAGCAGCTCTGGACTAGCGGACACAGATACGCAGTATTTT
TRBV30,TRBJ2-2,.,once,CAWRIGTNTGELFF,TGTGCCTGGCGGATTGGGACTAACACCGGGGAGCTGTTTTTT
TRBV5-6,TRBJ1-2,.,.,CASRGQGSAGLANYGYTF,TGTGCCAGCAGGGGACAAGGGTCCGCGGGGTTGGCTAACTATGGCTACACCTTC
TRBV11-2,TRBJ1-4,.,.,CASSLWGKGEKLFF,TGTGCCAGCAGCTTATGGGGCAAAGGGGAAAAACTGTTTTTT
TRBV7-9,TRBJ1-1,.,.,CASSPQGKYTEAFF,TGTGCCAGCAGCCCCCAGGGGAAGTACACTGAAGCTTTCTTT
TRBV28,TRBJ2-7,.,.,CASSSPLLSRYEQYF,TGTGCCAGCAGTTCCCCGCTGCTTTCGCGCTACGAGCAGTACTTC
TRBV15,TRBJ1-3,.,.,CATSRDVPGSNTIYF,TGTGCCACCAGCAGAGATGTCCCCGGTTCGAACACCATATATTTT
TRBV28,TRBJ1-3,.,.,CASSLMGGNTIYF,TGTGCCAGCAGCCTCATGGGTGGAAACACCATATATTTT
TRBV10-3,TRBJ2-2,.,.,CAISPSTNTGELFF,TGTGCCATCAGTCCAAGCACGAACACCGGGGAGCTGTTTTTT
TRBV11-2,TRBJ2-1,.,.,CASSLGGAGSSYNEQFF,TGTGCCAGCAGCTTAGGAGGGGCGGGGAGCTCCTACAATGAGCAGTTCTTC
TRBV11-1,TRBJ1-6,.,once,CASSLEGTSHSPLHF,TGTGCCAGCAGCTTAGAAGGGACTTCACATTCACCCCTCCACTTT
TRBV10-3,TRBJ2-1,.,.,CAISDLGGGQYNEQFF,TGTGCCATCAGTGATCTTGGAGGAGGACAATACAATGAGCAGTTCTTC
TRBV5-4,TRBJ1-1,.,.,CASSLRQGDTEAFF,TGTGCCAGCAGCTTGCGTCAGGGTGACACTGAAGCTTTCTTT
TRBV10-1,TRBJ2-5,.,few,CASPIKEGCETQYF,TGCGCCAGCCCGATAAAAGAGGGTTGCGAGACCCAGTACTTC
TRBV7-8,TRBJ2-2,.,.,CASSLTRGAGRTGELFF,TGTGCCAGCAGCCTTACACGGGGGGCCGGCCGCACCGGGGAGCTGTTTTTT
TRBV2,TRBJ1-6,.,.,CASSGTGDGSPLHF,TGTGCCAGCAGTGGTACGGGGGACGGGTCACCCCTCCACTTT
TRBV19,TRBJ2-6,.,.,CASSIPVGGHSGANVLTF,TGTGCCAGTAGTATACCCGTGGGGGGACACTCTGGGGCCAACGTCCTGACTTTC
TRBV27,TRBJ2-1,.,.,CASSLTWSGSYNEQFF,TGTGCCAGCAGTTTAACGTGGAGTGGGTCCTACAATGAGCAGTTCTTC
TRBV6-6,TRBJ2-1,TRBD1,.,CASTRDRAYNEQFF,TGTGCCAGCACCCGGGACAGGGCCTACAATGAGCAGTTCTTC
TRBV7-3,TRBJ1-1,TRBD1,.,CASSRTGGENTEAFF,TGTGCCAGTTCACGGACAGGGGGAGAGAACACTGAAGCTTTCTTT
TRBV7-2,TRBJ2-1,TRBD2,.,CASSETSGVKQFF,TGTGCCAGCAGCGAAACCAGCGGGGTAAAGCAGTTCTTC
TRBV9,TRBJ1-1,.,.,CASSVELGKGTEAFF,TGTGCCAGCAGCGTAGAGTTGGGAAAGGGGACTGAAGCTTTCTTT
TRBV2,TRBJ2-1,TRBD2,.,CASSEKVGGLNNEQFF,TGTGCCAGCAGTGAAAAAGTGGGGGGGTTAAACAATGAGCAGTTCTTC
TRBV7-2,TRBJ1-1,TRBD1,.,CASSFRDSQNTEAFF,TGTGCCAGCAGCTTCCGGGACAGTCAAAACACTGAAGCTTTCTTT
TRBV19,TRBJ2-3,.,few,CATSSRGPGKMNTQYF,TGTGCCACGAGTTCCAGGGGCCCAGGAAAGATGAATACGCAGTATTTT
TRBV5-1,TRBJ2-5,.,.,CASSLFVDLSRETQYF,TGCGCCAGCAGCTTGTTTGTAGACCTCTCTCGGGAGACCCAGTACTTC
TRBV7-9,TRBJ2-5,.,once,CASSLLGLETQYF,TGTGCCAGCAGCTTATTAGGGCTAGAGACCCAGTACTTC
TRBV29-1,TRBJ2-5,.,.,CSVVPLGGLETQYF,TGCAGCGTTGTACCCCTAGGGGGGTTGGAGACCCAGTACTTC
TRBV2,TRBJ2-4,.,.,CASSPLVGGPDIQYF,TGTGCCAGCAGCCCTTTAGTGGGGGGGCCGGACATTCAGTACTTC
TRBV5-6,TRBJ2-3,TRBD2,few,CASSPGRLAVADTQYF,TGTGCCAGCAGCCCCGGGAGACTAGCAGTAGCGGATACGCAGTATTTT
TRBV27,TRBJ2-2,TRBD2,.,CASRGPGGMSTGELFF,TGTGCCAGCAGGGGGCCGGGGGGAATGAGCACCGGGGAGCTGTTTTTT
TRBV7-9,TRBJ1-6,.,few,CASSLSRDTLHF,TGTGCCAGCAGCTTAAGCAGGGACACCCTCCACTTT
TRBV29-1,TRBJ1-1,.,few,CSAPGTVNTEAFF,TGCAGCGCCCCAGGGACGGTGAACACTGAAGCTTTCTTT
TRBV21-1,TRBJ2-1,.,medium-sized,CASTLRLAASYNEQFF,TGTGCCAGCACCCTCCGACTAGCGGCCTCCTACAATGAGCAGTTCTTC
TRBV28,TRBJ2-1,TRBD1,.,CASSLSRGLTNEQFF,TGTGCCAGCAGTTTGTCTAGGGGGCTAACCAATGAGCAGTTCTTC
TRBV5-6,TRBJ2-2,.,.,CASSSAGILGTGELFF,TGTGCCAGCAGCTCGGCAGGGATTTTGGGTACCGGGGAGCTGTTTTTT
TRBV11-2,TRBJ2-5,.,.,CASRRQETQYF,TGTGCCAGCAGGCGTCAAGAGACCCAGTACTTC
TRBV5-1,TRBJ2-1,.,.,CASSSPGAGKQNEQFF,TGCGCCAGCAGCTCCCCGGGAGCAGGGAAGCAAAATGAGCAGTTCTTC
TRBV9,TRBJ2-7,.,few,CASSVGVGPRSYEQYF,TGTGCCAGCAGCGTAGGGGTGGGCCCGCGATCCTACGAGCAGTACTTC
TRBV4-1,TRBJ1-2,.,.,CASGPTYGYGYTF,TGCGCCAGCGGACCTACCTACGGCTATGGCTACACCTTC
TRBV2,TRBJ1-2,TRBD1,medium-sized,CASSFSPGQGSGYTF,TGTGCCAGCAGCTTCAGTCCGGGACAGGGATCCGGCTACACCTTC
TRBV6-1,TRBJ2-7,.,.,CAGADPPYEQYF,TGTGCGGGGGCCGACCCGCCCTACGAGCAGTACTTC
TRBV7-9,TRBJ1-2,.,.,CASSPGLATQLYGYTF,TGTGCCAGCAGCCCCGGTTTGGCCACTCAACTCTATGGCTACACCTTC
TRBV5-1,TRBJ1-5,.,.,CASSFLPSVGQPQHF,TGCGCCAGCAGCTTTTTACCTTCTGTAGGTCAGCCCCAGCATTTT
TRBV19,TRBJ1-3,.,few,CASSRRDTASGNTIYF,TGTGCCAGTAGTCGCCGGGACACTGCTTCTGGAAACACCATATATTTT
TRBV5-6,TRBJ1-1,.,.,CASSLGGGNTEAFF,TGTGCCAGCAGCTTAGGTGGGGGCAACACTGAAGCTTTCTTT
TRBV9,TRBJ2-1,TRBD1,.,CATGTDPSNEQFF,TGTGCCACGGGGACAGACCCCTCCAATGAGCAGTTCTTC
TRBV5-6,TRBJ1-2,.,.,CASSLGANYGYTF,TGTGCCAGCAGCTTGGGGGCTAACTATGGCTACACCTTC
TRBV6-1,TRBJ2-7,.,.,CASATSYEQYF,TGTGCCAGCGCAACCTCCTACGAGCAGTACTTC
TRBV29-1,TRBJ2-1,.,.,CSVVPRGRNEQFF,TGCAGCGTTGTTCCCAGGGGTAGGAATGAGCAGTTCTTC